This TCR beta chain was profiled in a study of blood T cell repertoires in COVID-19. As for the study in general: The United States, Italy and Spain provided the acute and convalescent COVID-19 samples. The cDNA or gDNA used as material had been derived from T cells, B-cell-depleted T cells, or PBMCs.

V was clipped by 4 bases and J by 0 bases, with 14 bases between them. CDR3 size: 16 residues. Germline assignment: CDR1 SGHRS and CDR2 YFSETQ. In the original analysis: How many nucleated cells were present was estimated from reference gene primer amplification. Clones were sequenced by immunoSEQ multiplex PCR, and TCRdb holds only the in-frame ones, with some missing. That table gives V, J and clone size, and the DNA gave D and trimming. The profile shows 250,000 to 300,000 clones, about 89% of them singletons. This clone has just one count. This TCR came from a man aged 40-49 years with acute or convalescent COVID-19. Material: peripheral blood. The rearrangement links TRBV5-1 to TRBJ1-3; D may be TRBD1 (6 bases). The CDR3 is CASSPGHYRSGNTIYF. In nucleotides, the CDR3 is TGCGCCAGCAGCCCGGGACACTACCGCTCTGGAAACACCATATATTTT.